One and the same sample provided the 18 T cell receptor beta chains below, sequenced in a study of OX40 agonist ivuxolimab in advanced cancers. Produced via immunoSEQ multiplex PCR; TCRdb's table is partial and in-frame only. In the table there are 61,000 or so clones, roughly four fifths of which are singletons. Sequencing used CD4+ or CD8+ T cells sorted from blood, obtained in a trial of the OX40 agonist ivuxolimab. These receptors were obtained from an adult with an advanced solid tumor such as melanoma, head and neck, liver or kidney cancer.

The V gene is TRBV30, the J gene TRBJ2-7; D not certain. The ends were cut back, 5 bases at V and 1 base at J, with 15 bases in the middle. The CDR3 sequence is 14 residues long. Germline loops: CDR1 GTSNPN, CDR2 SVGIG (reference sequence). CDR3 in DNA: TGTGCCTGGGGTCGGTGGGGTAGGTCCTACGAGCAGTACTTC. Protein sequence: CAWGRWGRSYEQYF. The variable domain in full, completed from reference TRBV30 and TRBJ2-7, reads SQTIHQWPATLVQPVGSPLSLECTVEGTSNPNLYWYRQAAGRGLQLLFYSVGIGQISSEVPQNLSASRPQDRQFILSSKKLLLSDSGFYLCAWGRWGRSYEQYFGPGTRLTVT.

The chain joins TRBV11-3 to TRBJ2-2, with no clear D. Trimming took off 3 bases at V and 7 bases at J, with 6 bases between the two ends. The CDR3 totals 12 residues. Germline V gene data show CDR1 as SGHNT and CDR2 as YENEEA. This chain's CDR3 is CASSFTDGELFF. In DNA, the CDR3 is TGTGCCAGCAGCTTTACAGACGGGGAGCTGTTTTTT.

There are a few counts of this clone. This chain uses TRBV10-3 with TRBJ1-5; no clear D. The CDR3 runs to 13 residues. V lost 5 bases to trimming and J lost 5 bases, with 10 bases between them. Germline CDR1 reads ENHRY; CDR2 reads SYGVKD. The DNA of the CDR3 is TGTGCCATCAGTTTATCAGTGGATCAGCCCCAGCATTTT. Its protein product is CAISLSVDQPQHF.

The chain has TRBV7-3 and TRBJ2-7; D uncertain. The CDR3 totals 13 residues. The V gene's germline CDR1 is SGHTA and CDR2 FQGTGA. V shed 4 bases and J shed 5 bases, with 12 bases lying between them. CDR3 sequence reads: CASSSRRYDEQYF. Here the CDR3 DNA reads TGTGCCAGCAGCTCCCGACGGTACGACGAGCAGTACTTC.

The chain combines TRBV2 with TRBJ2-6; 7 bases are shared with TRBD1. V shed 6 bases, J shed 0 bases, and the junction held 8 bases outside the gene matches. This CDR3 spans 17 amino acids. Germline V gene lookup returns CDR1 SNHLY and CDR2 FYNNEI. CDR3 region: CASRKGGGGSGANVLTF. CDR3 DNA: TGTGCCAGCAGGAAAGGGGGCGGAGGCTCTGGGGCCAACGTCCTGACTTTC.

The CDR3 region has the DNA TGTGCCAGCTCCTCCCCCACTGACACCCAGTACTTC. This encodes CASSSPTDTQYF. The V and J genes are TRBV18 and TRBJ2-5; D not resolved. Germline CDR1 KGHSH, CDR2 LQKENI. CDR3 length: 12 residues. With 6 bases removed from V and 8 bases from J, the gap between germline ends came to 13 bases.

The count of this clone is one. V gene TRBV20-1 combines with J gene TRBJ2-5; D uncertain. V lost 3 bases, J lost 2 bases, and 4 bases lay in between. Germline V lookup: CDR1 DFQATT, CDR2 SNEGSKA (reference sequence). The length of the CDR3 is 11 residues. Written as DNA, the CDR3 is TGCAGTGCTAGGGAACAAGAGACCCAGTACTTC. Translated, it gives CSAREQETQYF.

This clone was detected once. V gene TRBV11-3 combines with J gene TRBJ1-1; D uncertain. The germline V gene has CDR1 SGHNT and CDR2 YENEEA. This CDR3 spans 14 amino acids. V gave up 1 base and J gave up 7 bases, with 13 bases separating them. CDR3 loop: CASSLGFAGSEAFF. The CDR3 DNA is TGTGCCAGCAGCTTAGGTTTTGCAGGAAGTGAAGCTTTCTTT.

The chain links TRBV5-8 to TRBJ2-1; possibly TRBD2 for D (5 bases). The CDR3 spans 15 residues. Germline V gives CDR1 SGHTS, CDR2 YDEGEE. V shed 0 bases and J shed 3 bases, with 10 bases lying between them. The CDR3 here is CASSLDGLYYNEQFF. Written as DNA, the CDR3 is TGTGCCAGCAGCTTGGATGGACTGTACTACAATGAGCAGTTCTTC.

This clone was counted a single time. This sequence joins TRBV5-4 and TRBJ2-4, with D unresolved. Germline values: CDR1 SGHNT, CDR2 YYREEE (reference sequence). This CDR3 contains 15 residues. The ends were cut back, 0 bases at V and 1 base at J, with 8 bases in the middle. CDR3 bases: TGTGCCAGCAGCTTGGCCGGGCAGGCCAAAAACATTCAGTACTTC. Translating gives CASSLAGQAKNIQYF.

The rearrangement links TRBV7-2 to TRBJ2-3; no clear D gene. Germline values: CDR1 SGHTA, CDR2 FQGNSA. The CDR3 runs to 14 residues. Trimming took off 5 bases at V and 2 bases at J, with 11 bases between the two ends. The CDR3, as DNA: TGTGCCAGCAGCCAAACCAGGACCACAGATACGCAGTATTTT. It yields the protein CASSQTRTTDTQYF.

With respect to this clone: A much larger clone differs by one base, so this may be a read error. Other DNA sequences of this sample code for an identical CDR3. The chain couples TRBV6-1 to TRBJ2-7; a weak D match, TRBD2 (5 bases). The V gene's germline CDR1 is MNHNS and CDR2 SASEGT. The V end lost 1 base, the J end lost 2 bases, and 12 bases lay between the germline ends. This CDR3 is 15 amino acids long. CDR3 residues: CASSEDVGATYEQYF. CDR3 in DNA: TGTGCCAGCAGTGAAGATGTGGGAGCCACCTACGAGCAGTACTTC.

The genes are TRBV5-1 and TRBJ2-4; D might be TRBD1 (6 bases). Germline V gene data show CDR1 as SGHRS and CDR2 as YFSETQ. This CDR3 region has 14 residues. The ends were cut back, 4 bases at V and 4 bases at J, with 12 bases in the middle. CDR3 residues: CASSTGTQKNIQYF. In DNA form, the CDR3 reads TGCGCCAGCAGCACCGGGACACAAAAAAACATTCAGTACTTC.

J is TRBJ1-3 and V is TRBV7-9; maybe TRBD1 (5 bases). Germline loops: CDR1 SEHNR, CDR2 FQNEAQ (reference sequence). V gave up 2 bases and J gave up 1 base, with 9 bases separating them. The CDR3 covers 15 residues. This CDR3 is CASSLRGGSGNTIYF. CDR3 nucleotide sequence: TGTGCCAGCAGCTTAAGGGGAGGATCTGGAAACACCATATATTTT.

The chain recombines TRBV5-4 with TRBJ2-5, with 12 bases that match TRBD1. Germline V gives CDR1 SGHNT, CDR2 YYREEE (reference sequence). The J segment lost 4 bases and the V segment lost 4 bases, leaving 5 bases of the junction unmatched. This CDR3 comprises 15 residues. The DNA of the CDR3 is TGTGCCAGCAGCGTAGGGACAGGGGGCGGAGAGACCCAGTACTTC. This translates into CASSVGTGGGETQYF.

J is TRBJ2-7 and V is TRBV5-4; D not resolved. Trimming left V 0 bases short and J 2 bases short, with 6 bases between. CDR3 length: 13 amino acids. Germline V gene data show CDR1 as SGHNT and CDR2 as YYREEE (reference sequence). The CDR3 DNA reads as TGTGCCAGCAGCTTGGACCGGCCCTACGAGCAGTACTTC. Translating gives CASSLDRPYEQYF.

V and J are TRBV19 and TRBJ1-1, with D maybe TRBD1 (5 bases). The CDR3 contains 13 residues. V was shortened by 3 bases and J by 4 bases, with 9 bases between the two germline ends. CDR1 is LNHDA and CDR2 is SQIVND in the germline V gene (reference sequence). CDR3 amino acids: CASSIGGPTEAFF. The DNA of the CDR3 is TGTGCCAGTAGTATCGGGGGTCCCACTGAAGCTTTCTTT.

J is TRBJ2-5 and V is TRBV6-5, with TRBD1 as a possible D gene (7 bases). This CDR3 region has 15 residues. V dropped 5 bases and J dropped 4 bases, with 17 bases sitting between them. Germline CDR1 and CDR2: MNHEY and SVGAGI. The CDR3 sequence is CASSQEGAGGETQYF. CDR3 DNA sequence: TGTGCCAGCAGTCAGGAGGGTGCAGGGGGAGAGACCCAGTACTTC.